The rows below give T cell receptor beta chains drawn from one sample of a study of control samples from healthy donors and cancer patients. Some clones are missing from TCRdb's copy, which holds only in-frame ones; the method was immunoSEQ multiplex PCR. The sample yields tens of thousands of clones, 90% to 95% seen once. Material: blood. Receptors originate from a man aged 50-59 years in good health. The CDR3 runs from the conserved cysteine through the conserved F or W. A D gene is named only where the DNA matches it firmly. A row's size may be missing; if present it is once, few, many or a size class.

V gene,clone size,D gene,J gene,CDR3 protein,CDR3 DNA
TRBV5-6,NA,NA,TRBJ2-5,CASSLVAKETQYF,TGTGCCAGCAGCTTGGTAGCCAAAGAGACCCAGTACTTC
TRBV11-2,NA,NA,TRBJ1-1,CASSLSGTPNTEAFF,TGTGCCAGCAGCTTATCCGGGACGCCGAACACTGAAGCTTTCTTT
TRBV7-8,NA,TRBD2,TRBJ2-1,CASRPSSGPNNEQFF,TGTGCCAGCAGACCGTCTAGCGGCCCGAACAATGAGCAGTTCTTC
TRBV12-3/TRBV12-4,NA,NA,TRBJ1-2,CASTYDPSYGYTF,TGTGCCAGCACCTATGATCCTTCCTATGGCTACACCTTC
TRBV19,NA,TRBD1,TRBJ1-6,CASGDRAQSPLHF,TGTGCCAGCGGAGACAGGGCACAATCACCCCTCCACTTT
TRBV4-3,NA,TRBD1,TRBJ1-1,CASSQGGDRGSTEAFF,TGCGCCAGCAGCCAAGGGGGGGACAGGGGGAGCACTGAAGCTTTCTTT
TRBV6-4,NA,NA,TRBJ2-3,CASSDSRGTTQYF,TGTGCCAGCAGTGACTCAAGGGGTACTACGCAGTATTTT
TRBV12-5,NA,NA,TRBJ1-1,CASGSRQAEAFF,TGTGCTAGTGGTTCCAGACAGGCTGAAGCTTTCTTT
TRBV6-5,NA,TRBD1,TRBJ2-7,CASRRTGVAYEQYF,TGTGCCAGCAGAAGAACAGGGGTGGCCTACGAGCAGTACTTC
TRBV24-1,NA,NA,TRBJ2-1,CATSDLVFGAHEQFF,TGTGCCACCAGTGATTTGGTCTTCGGGGCCCATGAGCAGTTCTTC
TRBV5-1,NA,NA,TRBJ1-2,CASSLDRTLYGYTF,TGCGCCAGCAGCTTGGACAGGACCCTCTATGGCTACACCTTC
TRBV2,NA,NA,TRBJ1-6,CASRLQGPLDNSPLHF,TGTGCCAGCAGACTACAGGGCCCTCTCGATAATTCACCCCTCCACTTT
TRBV21-1,NA,NA,TRBJ1-6,CASSKAGVGPLHF,TGTGCCAGCAGCAAAGCCGGAGTGGGACCCCTCCACTTT
TRBV3-1/TRBV3-2,NA,NA,TRBJ1-5,CASSRGLGGANQPQHF,TGTGCCAGCAGCCGGGGGCTAGGGGGGGCTAATCAGCCCCAGCATTTT
TRBV14,once,TRBD1,TRBJ1-1,CASSLNRGRTEAFF,TGTGCCAGCAGCCTTAACAGGGGGCGTACGGAAGCTTTCTTT
TRBV5-8,NA,TRBD1,TRBJ2-3,CASSVRDRETDTQYF,TGTGCCAGCAGCGTCCGGGACAGGGAAACAGATACGCAGTATTTT
TRBV6-5,NA,TRBD1,TRBJ1-2,CASSLYRGEDYGYTF,TGTGCCAGCAGCCTCTACAGGGGAGAGGACTATGGCTACACCTTC
TRBV7-8,NA,NA,TRBJ2-2,CASSLSRVPNSGELFF,TGTGCCAGCAGCTTAAGCAGGGTACCGAACAGCGGGGAGCTGTTTTTT
TRBV6-5,NA,NA,TRBJ1-6,CASTNPPNSPLHF,TGTGCCAGCACAAACCCCCCTAATTCACCCCTCCACTTT
TRBV5-6,NA,TRBD1,TRBJ1-3,CASLGDRETGNTIYF,TGTGCCAGTCTGGGGGACAGGGAAACCGGAAACACCATATATTTT
TRBV5-1,NA,NA,TRBJ1-4,CASSLAMGQGIEKLFF,TGCGCCAGCAGCTTGGCCATGGGACAAGGAATTGAAAAACTGTTTTTT
TRBV24-1,NA,NA,TRBJ2-1,CATSDSPLREQFF,TGTGCCACCAGTGATTCCCCGTTGCGGGAGCAGTTCTTC
TRBV6-6,NA,NA,TRBJ1-2,CATTPANYGYTF,TGTGCCACCACCCCTGCAAACTATGGCTACACCTTC
TRBV5-6,NA,NA,TRBJ2-5,CASSLGNRGTQYF,TGTGCCAGCAGCTTAGGGAACAGAGGGACCCAGTACTTC
TRBV11-1,once,TRBD1,TRBJ1-1,CASSFETGGYEAFF,TGTGCCAGCAGCTTTGAGACAGGGGGTTATGAAGCTTTCTTT
TRBV9,NA,NA,TRBJ1-5,CASSVDPGGLQPQHF,TGTGCCAGCAGCGTAGACCCGGGGGGCCTTCAGCCCCAGCATTTT
TRBV7-9,NA,NA,TRBJ1-3,CASSNHFSGNTIYF,TGTGCCAGCAGCAACCATTTCAGTGGAAACACCATATATTTT
TRBV24-1,few,NA,TRBJ2-2,CATRDKLTGELFF,TGTGCCACTCGGGACAAGTTAACCGGGGAGCTGTTTTTT
TRBV5-1,NA,NA,TRBJ2-2,CASSLQQGTGELFF,TGCGCCAGCAGCTTGCAACAGGGCACCGGGGAGCTGTTTTTT
TRBV10-2,NA,TRBD2,TRBJ2-3,CASSLSGGADTQYF,TGCGCCAGCAGTCTTAGCGGGGGGGCCGATACGCAGTATTTT
TRBV27,NA,NA,TRBJ2-7,CASSVGARRSYEQYF,TGTGCCAGCAGTGTCGGGGCCAGGAGATCCTACGAGCAGTACTTC
TRBV7-9,NA,NA,TRBJ2-3,CASTNSGIRDTQYF,TGTGCCAGCACGAACTCGGGTATCAGAGATACGCAGTATTTT
TRBV12-3/TRBV12-4,NA,NA,TRBJ1-1,CASSFGGAEAFF,TGTGCCAGCAGTTTCGGCGGTGCTGAAGCTTTCTTT
TRBV5-6,NA,NA,TRBJ1-6,CASSLGGPLHF,TGTGCCAGCAGCTTAGGCGGTCCCCTCCACTTT
TRBV6-1,NA,NA,TRBJ1-5,CASSDVGGSNQPQHF,TGTGCCAGCAGTGACGTGGGCGGGAGCAATCAGCCCCAGCATTTT
TRBV29-1,NA,TRBD1,TRBJ2-1,CSVRGPPNEQFF,TGCAGCGTCAGGGGGCCCCCAAATGAGCAGTTCTTC
TRBV19,NA,TRBD1,TRBJ1-6,CASSQGGITTSPLHF,TGTGCCAGTAGCCAGGGGGGGATCACCACTTCACCCCTCCACTTT
TRBV9,NA,NA,TRBJ2-1,CASSVAPGGLSYNEQFF,TGTGCCAGCAGCGTAGCTCCAGGGGGGTTATCCTACAATGAGCAGTTCTTC
TRBV7-2,NA,NA,TRBJ2-7,CASSFDSRSSYEQYF,TGTGCCAGCAGCTTTGACTCCCGGAGCTCCTACGAGCAGTACTTC
TRBV18,NA,NA,TRBJ2-3,CASSRSPGRTRDTQYF,TGTGCCAGCTCACGGTCACCCGGTCGAACCAGAGATACGCAGTATTTT
TRBV19,NA,NA,TRBJ2-2,CASRVRGTTGELFF,TGTGCCAGTAGGGTTCGAGGGACCACCGGGGAGCTGTTTTTT
TRBV18,NA,NA,TRBJ2-1,CASSPPIKDSHEQFF,TGTGCCAGCTCACCACCGATAAAGGACTCACATGAGCAGTTCTTC
TRBV5-5,NA,NA,TRBJ1-5,CASSSGVSNQPQHF,TGTGCCAGCAGCTCGGGGGTTAGCAATCAGCCCCAGCATTTT
TRBV19,NA,NA,TRBJ2-2,CASSIIGSKLFF,TGTGCCAGTAGTATAATCGGGAGTAAGCTGTTTTTT
TRBV11-3,NA,NA,TRBJ2-2,CASSLSLNTGELFF,TGTGCCAGCAGCTTATCCTTGAACACCGGGGAGCTGTTTTTT